The rows below give T cell receptor beta chains drawn from one sample of a study of T-cell memory formation after mild COVID-19. TCRdb used MiXCR to reprocess the 5' RACE reads, holding one entry per CDR3 protein. The repertoire holds roughly 250,000 distinct CDR3 sequences, 16% seen once, with around 3.4% in the top ten. Material for sequencing was PBMCs or a T cell subset sorted from them (not recorded which). These receptors all come from a man between 18 and 29 years old who had mild COVID-19 (a few samples of this study predate the infection). Cell type and time point are not known. Both conserved end residues are part of each CDR3. Each record gives: clone size, D gene, J gene, V gene, CDR3 protein, CDR3 DNA. The D gene is left open where the match is weak. Expanded clones are given a class, and other clones once, few, many or no size at all.

clone_size: -
d_call: TRBD1
j_call: TRBJ1-2
v_call: TRBV7-2
cdr3_aa: CASSGHRGRNYGYTF
cdr3_nt: TGTGCCAGCAGCGGACACAGGGGGCGCAACTATGGCTACACCTTC

clone_size: few
d_call: -
j_call: TRBJ1-2
v_call: TRBV7-6
cdr3_aa: CASSLGRTYGYTF
cdr3_nt: TGTGCCAGCAGCTTGGGACGTACCTACGGCTACACCTTC

clone_size: -
d_call: -
j_call: TRBJ2-5
v_call: TRBV2
cdr3_aa: CASSEEAWVETQYF
cdr3_nt: TGTGCCAGCAGTGAGGAAGCTTGGGTGGAGACCCAGTACTTC

clone_size: -
d_call: -
j_call: TRBJ1-3
v_call: TRBV19
cdr3_aa: CASGRFSGNTIYF
cdr3_nt: TGTGCCAGCGGACGGTTCTCTGGAAACACCATATATTTT

clone_size: -
d_call: -
j_call: TRBJ2-5
v_call: TRBV20-1
cdr3_aa: CSATQQTRQETQYF
cdr3_nt: TGCAGTGCCACGCAACAGACTAGGCAAGAGACCCAGTACTTC

clone_size: many
d_call: TRBD1
j_call: TRBJ2-1
v_call: TRBV5-1
cdr3_aa: CASSAGTGGIDEQFF
cdr3_nt: TGCGCCAGCAGCGCCGGGACAGGGGGGATCGATGAGCAGTTCTTC

clone_size: few
d_call: TRBD2
j_call: TRBJ2-3
v_call: TRBV7-2
cdr3_aa: CASSLDGSGVMTQYF
cdr3_nt: TGTGCCAGCAGCTTAGATGGTAGCGGGGTAATGACGCAGTATTTT

clone_size: -
d_call: TRBD1
j_call: TRBJ2-3
v_call: TRBV5-1
cdr3_aa: CASSPQGRDTQYF
cdr3_nt: TGCGCCAGCAGCCCACAGGGGAGAGATACGCAGTATTTT

clone_size: few
d_call: TRBD1
j_call: TRBJ1-4
v_call: TRBV4-1
cdr3_aa: CASSQDTQGRGIGKLFF
cdr3_nt: TGCGCCAGCAGCCAAGATACACAGGGGCGGGGGATTGGAAAACTGTTTTTT

clone_size: few
d_call: TRBD1
j_call: TRBJ2-5
v_call: TRBV15
cdr3_aa: CATRNRGRETQYF
cdr3_nt: TGTGCCACCCGAAACAGGGGTAGGGAGACCCAGTACTTC

clone_size: -
d_call: -
j_call: TRBJ2-5
v_call: TRBV6-6
cdr3_aa: CASSDPPRGETQYF
cdr3_nt: TGTGCCAGCAGTGACCCCCCTAGGGGAGAGACCCAGTACTTC

clone_size: few
d_call: -
j_call: TRBJ2-2
v_call: TRBV11-2
cdr3_aa: CASSRGRSNTGELFF
cdr3_nt: TGTGCCAGCAGCCGAGGCAGATCGAACACCGGGGAGCTGTTTTTT

clone_size: many
d_call: TRBD1
j_call: TRBJ2-3
v_call: TRBV7-2
cdr3_aa: CASSRRDRGADTQYF
cdr3_nt: TGTGCCAGCAGCCGCCGGGACAGGGGGGCAGATACGCAGTATTTT

clone_size: medium-sized
d_call: -
j_call: TRBJ2-2
v_call: TRBV5-1
cdr3_aa: CASSLLQGSITGELFF
cdr3_nt: TGCGCCAGCAGCTTGCTCCAGGGGTCAATCACCGGGGAGCTGTTTTTT

clone_size: few
d_call: -
j_call: TRBJ2-3
v_call: TRBV5-1
cdr3_aa: CASSSRGYTDTQYF
cdr3_nt: TGCGCCAGCAGCAGCAGGGGTTACACAGATACGCAGTATTTT

clone_size: few
d_call: TRBD2
j_call: TRBJ2-5
v_call: TRBV6-6
cdr3_aa: CASSRRSGGAGETQYF
cdr3_nt: TGTGCCAGCAGTCGCCGTAGCGGGGGGGCGGGAGAGACCCAGTACTTC

clone_size: -
d_call: -
j_call: TRBJ1-1
v_call: TRBV20-1
cdr3_aa: CSARVRGGSTEAFF
cdr3_nt: TGCAGTGCTAGAGTTCGGGGGGGCAGCACTGAAGCTTTCTTT

clone_size: -
d_call: -
j_call: TRBJ2-5
v_call: TRBV12-3/TRBV12-4
cdr3_aa: CASSFWGSQETQYF
cdr3_nt: TGTGCCAGCAGTTTTTGGGGGAGCCAAGAGACCCAGTACTTC

clone_size: many
d_call: TRBD1
j_call: TRBJ1-1
v_call: TRBV12-3/TRBV12-4
cdr3_aa: CASSLGDRGPTEAFF
cdr3_nt: TGTGCCAGCAGTTTAGGGGACAGGGGGCCCACTGAAGCTTTCTTT

clone_size: few
d_call: -
j_call: TRBJ2-6
v_call: TRBV6-5
cdr3_aa: CASSYSASVANVLTF
cdr3_nt: TGTGCCAGCAGTTACTCGGCCTCGGTGGCCAACGTCCTGACTTTC

clone_size: few
d_call: TRBD2
j_call: TRBJ2-7
v_call: TRBV5-1
cdr3_aa: CASSLAGLAYEQYF
cdr3_nt: TGCGCCAGCAGCTTGGCGGGACTAGCCTACGAGCAGTACTTC

clone_size: -
d_call: TRBD1
j_call: TRBJ2-5
v_call: TRBV5-6
cdr3_aa: CASSDRGVETQYF
cdr3_nt: TGTGCCAGTTCCGACAGGGGGGTAGAGACCCAGTACTTC

clone_size: few
d_call: -
j_call: TRBJ1-2
v_call: TRBV6-6
cdr3_aa: CASGPGYGYTF
cdr3_nt: TGTGCCAGCGGTCCGGGGTATGGCTACACCTTC

clone_size: -
d_call: TRBD1
j_call: TRBJ2-4
v_call: TRBV12-3/TRBV12-4
cdr3_aa: CASSPPGGWKNIQYF
cdr3_nt: TGTGCCAGCAGTCCCCCAGGGGGCTGGAAAAACATTCAGTACTTC

clone_size: -
d_call: -
j_call: TRBJ2-1
v_call: TRBV4-2
cdr3_aa: CASSQDNSRNEQFF
cdr3_nt: TGTGCCAGCAGCCAAGATAATAGCCGTAATGAGCAGTTCTTC

clone_size: -
d_call: -
j_call: TRBJ1-1
v_call: TRBV14
cdr3_aa: CASSQKPSGNTEAFF
cdr3_nt: TGTGCCAGCAGCCAGAAACCCAGTGGAAACACTGAAGCTTTCTTT

clone_size: -
d_call: TRBD1
j_call: TRBJ1-2
v_call: TRBV5-6
cdr3_aa: CASSPSDRVNGYTF
cdr3_nt: TGTGCCAGCAGCCCATCGGACAGGGTGAATGGCTACACCTTC

clone_size: few
d_call: -
j_call: TRBJ2-2
v_call: TRBV3-1
cdr3_aa: CASSQLRAGELFF
cdr3_nt: TGTGCCAGCAGCCAACTCCGGGCCGGGGAGCTGTTTTTT

clone_size: few
d_call: TRBD2
j_call: TRBJ2-3
v_call: TRBV7-2
cdr3_aa: CASSLAGGPGGTDTQYF
cdr3_nt: TGTGCCAGCAGCTTGGCGGGGGGCCCCGGGGGCACAGATACGCAGTATTTT

clone_size: -
d_call: -
j_call: TRBJ2-7
v_call: TRBV5-1
cdr3_aa: CASSLTPGEQYF
cdr3_nt: TGCGCCAGCAGCTTGACCCCTGGGGAGCAGTACTTC

clone_size: -
d_call: -
j_call: TRBJ1-5
v_call: TRBV18
cdr3_aa: CASSPGVYQPQHF
cdr3_nt: TGTGCCAGCTCACCAGGGGTATATCAGCCCCAGCATTTT

clone_size: -
d_call: TRBD2
j_call: TRBJ2-3
v_call: TRBV20-1
cdr3_aa: CSARATGGLAGAPTDTQYF
cdr3_nt: TGCAGTGCTAGAGCTACAGGAGGACTAGCGGGGGCCCCCACAGATACGCAGTATTTT

clone_size: few
d_call: TRBD1
j_call: TRBJ2-7
v_call: TRBV4-3
cdr3_aa: CASSQQRTGGYEQYF
cdr3_nt: TGCGCCAGCAGCCAGCAGAGGACAGGGGGCTACGAGCAGTACTTC

clone_size: few
d_call: -
j_call: TRBJ1-2
v_call: TRBV3-1
cdr3_aa: CASSPIPSGAGYGYTF
cdr3_nt: TGTGCCAGCAGCCCAATCCCATCGGGGGCCGGCTATGGCTACACCTTC

clone_size: -
d_call: -
j_call: TRBJ1-5
v_call: TRBV28
cdr3_aa: CASSAEGRSNQPQHF
cdr3_nt: TGTGCCAGCAGTGCTGAGGGAAGGAGCAATCAGCCCCAGCATTTT

clone_size: -
d_call: TRBD1
j_call: TRBJ2-4
v_call: TRBV6-6
cdr3_aa: CASGDRGRAKNIQYF
cdr3_nt: TGTGCCAGCGGAGACAGGGGCCGGGCCAAAAACATTCAGTACTTC

clone_size: -
d_call: TRBD1
j_call: TRBJ1-5
v_call: TRBV5-4
cdr3_aa: CAVSRGTGRVQPQHF
cdr3_nt: TGTGCCGTCTCAAGGGGGACAGGGCGGGTTCAGCCCCAGCATTTT

clone_size: -
d_call: -
j_call: TRBJ1-1
v_call: TRBV19
cdr3_aa: CASSKQVSNTEAFF
cdr3_nt: TGTGCCAGTAGTAAACAGGTCTCGAACACTGAAGCTTTCTTT

clone_size: -
d_call: TRBD1
j_call: TRBJ2-1
v_call: TRBV20-1
cdr3_aa: CSARALGTGHSNEQFF
cdr3_nt: TGCAGTGCTAGAGCCCTGGGGACAGGGCATAGCAATGAGCAGTTCTTC

clone_size: -
d_call: -
j_call: TRBJ1-1
v_call: TRBV4-1
cdr3_aa: CASSQESYLSGFSEAFF
cdr3_nt: TGCGCCAGCAGCCAAGAATCTTATCTGTCAGGGTTTTCTGAAGCTTTCTTT

clone_size: many
d_call: -
j_call: TRBJ2-3
v_call: TRBV7-2
cdr3_aa: CASSLRGSTDTQYF
cdr3_nt: TGTGCCAGCAGCTTACGGGGCAGCACAGATACGCAGTATTTT

clone_size: -
d_call: -
j_call: TRBJ1-1
v_call: TRBV7-2
cdr3_aa: CASSSRRGVWNTEAFF
cdr3_nt: TGTGCCAGCAGCTCCCGCCGTGGGGTTTGGAACACTGAAGCTTTCTTT

clone_size: -
d_call: TRBD2
j_call: TRBJ2-3
v_call: TRBV20-1
cdr3_aa: CSASSGGEDTQYF
cdr3_nt: TGCAGTGCTAGTAGCGGGGGGGAGGATACGCAGTATTTT

clone_size: -
d_call: TRBD1
j_call: TRBJ2-2
v_call: TRBV19
cdr3_aa: CAGSIEGTVTGELFF
cdr3_nt: TGTGCCGGTAGTATAGAAGGGACAGTAACCGGGGAGCTGTTTTTT

clone_size: -
d_call: -
j_call: TRBJ1-1
v_call: TRBV6-1
cdr3_aa: CASTRGTEAFF
cdr3_nt: TGTGCCAGCACGCGGGGCACTGAAGCTTTCTTT

clone_size: many
d_call: TRBD1
j_call: TRBJ1-1
v_call: TRBV4-3
cdr3_aa: CASSQDSDRVTEAFF
cdr3_nt: TGCGCCAGCAGCCAAGACTCGGACAGGGTCACTGAAGCTTTCTTT

clone_size: -
d_call: -
j_call: TRBJ2-2
v_call: TRBV20-1
cdr3_aa: CSASRGRGSRTGELFF
cdr3_nt: TGCAGTGCTAGCCGAGGTAGAGGGTCTCGGACCGGGGAGCTGTTTTTT

clone_size: -
d_call: TRBD1
j_call: TRBJ1-2
v_call: TRBV7-9
cdr3_aa: CASSSAGQGVNYGYTF
cdr3_nt: TGTGCCAGCAGCTCGGCTGGACAGGGCGTCAACTATGGCTACACCTTC

clone_size: -
d_call: -
j_call: TRBJ1-4
v_call: TRBV28
cdr3_aa: CASITSEDEKLFF
cdr3_nt: TGTGCCAGCATCACCTCCGAGGACGAAAAACTGTTTTTT

clone_size: -
d_call: -
j_call: TRBJ1-6
v_call: TRBV2
cdr3_aa: CASRSRSSYNSPLHF
cdr3_nt: TGTGCCAGCAGGAGCCGAAGCTCCTATAATTCACCCCTCCACTTT

clone_size: -
d_call: TRBD1
j_call: TRBJ1-5
v_call: TRBV6-2/TRBV6-3
cdr3_aa: CASSRTGANNQPQHF
cdr3_nt: TGTGCCAGCAGCCGTACAGGGGCCAACAATCAGCCCCAGCATTTT

clone_size: many
d_call: -
j_call: TRBJ1-1
v_call: TRBV7-8
cdr3_aa: CASSLAILGRRGTEAFF
cdr3_nt: TGTGCCAGCAGCTTAGCAATTTTAGGTCGCAGGGGCACTGAAGCTTTCTTT

clone_size: few
d_call: TRBD1
j_call: TRBJ2-3
v_call: TRBV5-4
cdr3_aa: CASSFRTGADTQYF
cdr3_nt: TGTGCCAGCAGCTTCCGGACAGGGGCAGATACGCAGTATTTT